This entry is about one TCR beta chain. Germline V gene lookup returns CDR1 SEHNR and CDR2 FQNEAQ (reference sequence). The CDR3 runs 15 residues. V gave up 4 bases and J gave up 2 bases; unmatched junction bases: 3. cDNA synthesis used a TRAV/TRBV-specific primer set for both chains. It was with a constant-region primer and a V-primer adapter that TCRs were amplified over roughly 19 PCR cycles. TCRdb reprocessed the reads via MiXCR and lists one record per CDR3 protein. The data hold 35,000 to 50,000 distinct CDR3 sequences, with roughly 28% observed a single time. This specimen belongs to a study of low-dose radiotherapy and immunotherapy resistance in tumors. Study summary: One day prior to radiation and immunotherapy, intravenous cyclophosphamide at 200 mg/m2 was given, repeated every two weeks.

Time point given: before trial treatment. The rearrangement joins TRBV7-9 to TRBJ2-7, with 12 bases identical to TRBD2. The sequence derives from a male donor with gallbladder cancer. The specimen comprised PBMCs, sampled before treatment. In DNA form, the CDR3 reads TGTGCCAGCAGCTCCCGGACTAGCGGGACCTACGAGCAGTACTTC. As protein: CASSSRTSGTYEQYF. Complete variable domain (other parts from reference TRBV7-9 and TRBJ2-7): DTGVSQNPRHKITKRGQNVTFRCDPISEHNRLYWYRQTLGQGPEFLTYFQNEAQLEKSRLLSDRFSAERPKGSFSTLEIQRTEQGDSAMYLCASSSRTSGTYEQYFGPGTRLTVT.